These T cell receptor beta chains were read from a single sample in a study of Ad26.COV2.S vaccination and SARS-CoV-2 variants. Profiling relied on immunoSEQ multiplex PCR, and the TCRdb table lists in-frame clones only, not all of them. The sample contains around 170,000 clones, about 83% of which appear only once. This sample comprised peripheral blood, obtained after recovery from COVID-19. The origin of the receptors is a human donor who had recovered from COVID-19. CDR3s include the opening cysteine and the closing phenylalanine or tryptophan. The D gene is left open where the match is weak. Clone size is given for some rows only: seen once, a few or many times, or a class if the clone is expanded.

CDR3 DNA,CDR3 protein,CDR3 length,clone size,D gene,J gene,V gene
TGTGCCAGCAGCTCTCGACTAGCGGAGCCCGATACGCAGTATTTT,CASSSRLAEPDTQYF,15,once,TRBD2,TRBJ2-3,TRBV9
TGCGCCAGCAGCCAAGTCCCGGACAGGGAATTATACGAGCAGTACTTC,CASSQVPDRELYEQYF,16,NA,TRBD1,TRBJ2-7,TRBV4-1
TGTGCCAGCAGCTTTACCACAGGAGGCTACACCTTC,CASSFTTGGYTF,12,NA,NA,TRBJ1-2,TRBV5-6
TGTGCCAGCAGCCACAACAGGGTTGGACAGCCCCAGCATTTT,CASSHNRVGQPQHF,14,few,NA,TRBJ1-5,TRBV3-1/TRBV3-2
TGTGCCAGCAGTTTAGGGCGTGCGAACACCGGGGAGCTGTTTTTT,CASSLGRANTGELFF,15,NA,NA,TRBJ2-2,TRBV28
TGTGCCAGCAGTCTCCAGGGAAATGAGCAGTTCTTC,CASSLQGNEQFF,12,NA,NA,TRBJ2-1,TRBV12-3/TRBV12-4
TGTGCCAGCGGGCAGGGATGGAGCAATCAGCCCCAGCATTTT,CASGQGWSNQPQHF,14,once,NA,TRBJ1-5,TRBV2
TGCGCCAGCAGCCAAGAATACGGGGGGGGCTATGGCTACACCTTC,CASSQEYGGGYGYTF,15,few,NA,TRBJ1-2,TRBV4-1
TGTGCCAGCAGTACGGACAGATATTCAACTAATGAAAAACTGTTTTTT,CASSTDRYSTNEKLFF,16,NA,NA,TRBJ1-4,TRBV6-2/TRBV6-3
TGTGCCAGCCTCCTTGACCGCTCAACTAATGAAAAACTGTTTTTT,CASLLDRSTNEKLFF,15,NA,NA,TRBJ1-4,TRBV2
TGTGCCAGCAGCTCCACAGGGGGAAAGGGCTACGAGCAGTACTTC,CASSSTGGKGYEQYF,15,NA,TRBD1,TRBJ2-7,TRBV5-5
TGTGCCTGGACCCTTTTAGGGGACAGGCTTCTTTTT,CAWTLLGDRLLF,12,NA,TRBD1,TRBJ2-3,TRBV30
TGTGCCAGCAGCGGCCGGGCTAGTATGTCCTACAATGAGCAGTTCTTC,CASSGRASMSYNEQFF,16,NA,NA,TRBJ2-1,TRBV7-9
TGCGCCAGCAGCTTCCTGACAGTAGAAGAGACCCAGTACTTC,CASSFLTVEETQYF,14,NA,NA,TRBJ2-5,TRBV5-1
TGTGCCAGCAGTTTATGGGACACCACATCATACTACGAGCAGTACTTC,CASSLWDTTSYYEQYF,16,NA,NA,TRBJ2-7,TRBV28
TGTGCCAGCAGCCCCTCGGGGCTCCAGGAGACCCAGTACTTC,CASSPSGLQETQYF,14,NA,NA,TRBJ2-5,TRBV7-2
TGCAGTGCTAGTCCGGGAGTGGGCACCGGGGAGCTGTTTTTT,CSASPGVGTGELFF,14,NA,NA,TRBJ2-2,TRBV20-1
TGCGCCAGCAGCCCGACTAGAACCTACGAGCAGTACTTC,CASSPTRTYEQYF,13,NA,NA,TRBJ2-7,TRBV5-1
TGCGCCAGCAGCACGGGACAGGGCCTAACCAATGAGCAGTTCTTC,CASSTGQGLTNEQFF,15,NA,TRBD1,TRBJ2-1,TRBV5-1
TGTGCCAGCAGTTTACCGGGATCTTTACCGGGGGGGGAGCTGTTTTTT,CASSLPGSLPGGELFF,16,NA,NA,TRBJ2-2,TRBV28
TGCGCCAGCAGTAAGTTAGCGGGGAGCTACGAGCAGTACTTC,CASSKLAGSYEQYF,14,NA,TRBD2,TRBJ2-7,TRBV10-1
TGTGCCAGCAGCCAAGATCCGGGGGCCCAGTACTTC,CASSQDPGAQYF,12,NA,NA,TRBJ2-5,TRBV3-1/TRBV3-2
TGTGCCAGCAGCAACGAGGTAGGACAGGGGAATTATCGGGCCACAGATACGCAGTATTTT,CASSNEVGQGNYRATDTQYF,20,NA,TRBD1,TRBJ2-3,TRBV13
TGTGCCAGCAGCTTTACAGGGGTTGGCTACACCTTC,CASSFTGVGYTF,12,NA,TRBD1,TRBJ1-2,TRBV6-5
TGTGCCAGCAGCATATCCACAAGCACAGATACGCAGTATTTT,CASSISTSTDTQYF,14,NA,NA,TRBJ2-3,TRBV7-9
TGTGCCAGCAGCGGACCGGGACAGGGGCTGAGCGGGGAGCTGTTTTTT,CASSGPGQGLSGELFF,16,few,TRBD1,TRBJ2-2,TRBV9
TGTGCCAGCAGCTTTCTCAGGCGTGAGCAGTACTTC,CASSFLRREQYF,12,few,NA,TRBJ2-7,TRBV5-6
TGCGCCAGCAGCCAAGATTGGGGCAGGGGATGGGATCAGCCCCAGCATTTT,CASSQDWGRGWDQPQHF,17,few,NA,TRBJ1-5,TRBV4-1
TGTGCCAGCTCACCCGATTGGATAACAGGGTTGGGGAACACTGAAGCTTTCTTT,CASSPDWITGLGNTEAFF,18,NA,NA,TRBJ1-1,TRBV18
TGCGCCAGCAGCTTGGATGACAGGGGACGGCATGAGCAGTTCTTC,CASSLDDRGRHEQFF,15,NA,TRBD1,TRBJ2-1,TRBV5-1
TGTGCCAGCAGCTTGATGGGACAGGCCTATGGCTACACCTTC,CASSLMGQAYGYTF,14,NA,TRBD1,TRBJ1-2,TRBV5-6
TGTGCCAGCAGCTTAGGTCATAAGGGGGCGGGGGAAAAACTGTTTTTT,CASSLGHKGAGEKLFF,16,NA,TRBD1,TRBJ1-4,TRBV7-6
TGCGCCAGCAGCCAAGATCAAGCGGTTCAACTCGGGGAGCTGTTTTTT,CASSQDQAVQLGELFF,16,NA,NA,TRBJ2-2,TRBV4-1
TGTGCCAGCAGCTTGGACCAGAATCAGCCCCAGCATTTT,CASSLDQNQPQHF,13,NA,NA,TRBJ1-5,TRBV5-4
TGTGCCAGCAGTGACGAGGGCGGTAACGAGCAGTACTTC,CASSDEGGNEQYF,13,NA,NA,TRBJ2-7,TRBV2
TGTGCCAGCAGTTCCCGACTAGCGCCCGAGCAGTTCTTC,CASSSRLAPEQFF,13,once,TRBD2,TRBJ2-1,TRBV27
TGTGCCAGCAAGTCCGGGGGGCTAAGCACAGATACGCAGTATTTT,CASKSGGLSTDTQYF,15,NA,NA,TRBJ2-3,TRBV28
TGTGCCATCAGTGAAGCGGGAGAATCCCGTAACAATGAGCAGTTCTTC,CAISEAGESRNNEQFF,16,NA,TRBD2,TRBJ2-1,TRBV10-3
TGCGCCAGCAGCCAAGATGCCAGGGGCGCGGTTGGCTACACCTTC,CASSQDARGAVGYTF,15,NA,NA,TRBJ1-2,TRBV4-1
TGTGCCAGCCACACCTCCGACATGAACACTGAAGCTTTCTTT,CASHTSDMNTEAFF,14,NA,NA,TRBJ1-1,TRBV3-1/TRBV3-2
TGTGCCAGCATTCAACCGGGACTAGCGGGTTTGCAGTTCTTC,CASIQPGLAGLQFF,14,few,TRBD2,TRBJ2-1,TRBV6-5
TGTGCCAGCTCATTACTAGCGGGGGGGCCAAATGAGCAGTTCTTC,CASSLLAGGPNEQFF,15,NA,TRBD2,TRBJ2-1,TRBV18
TGTGCCAGCAGCCTGGGGACTAGCGAGGGAGGGGAGACCCAGTACTTC,CASSLGTSEGGETQYF,16,NA,TRBD2,TRBJ2-5,TRBV3-1/TRBV3-2
TGTGCCAGCAGCCAAGACCCCTTCCGCAACACTGAAGCTTTCTTT,CASSQDPFRNTEAFF,15,NA,NA,TRBJ1-1,TRBV3-1/TRBV3-2
TGTGCCAGCAGTGAAGGGGTGGGGGCGCCCGGTCAGCCCCAGCATTTT,CASSEGVGAPGQPQHF,16,few,NA,TRBJ1-5,TRBV2
TGCGCCAGCAGCCGCTCTAGCGCCACGGGAGAGACCCAGTACTTC,CASSRSSATGETQYF,15,NA,NA,TRBJ2-5,TRBV4-1
TGTGCCAGCAGCCAAGATGTGAGGCAGGTTTACTTC,CASSQDVRQVYF,12,NA,NA,TRBJ2-7,TRBV4-2
TGTGCCACCCTCGGGTCGAGGAATTCACCCCTCCACTTT,CATLGSRNSPLHF,13,NA,NA,TRBJ1-6,TRBV6-5
TGCGCCAGCAGCGGCGGGGACGGCTTCTCCTACGAGCAGTACTTC,CASSGGDGFSYEQYF,15,few,NA,TRBJ2-7,TRBV5-1
TGTGCCAGCAGTCCGACCGCGGGTGACTATGGCTACACCTTC,CASSPTAGDYGYTF,14,NA,NA,TRBJ1-2,TRBV7-2
TGCGCCAGCAGTTCGGACAGGGGGAGTGGCGGCTACACCTTC,CASSSDRGSGGYTF,14,NA,TRBD1,TRBJ1-2,TRBV5-1
TGTGCCAGCAGCCCCGGCGGGGGGCCTAACAATGAGCAGTTCTTC,CASSPGGGPNNEQFF,15,once,TRBD2,TRBJ2-1,TRBV7-6
TGTGCCAGCAGTGAAGCAGGACAGGGACAGCCCCAGCATTTT,CASSEAGQGQPQHF,14,NA,TRBD1,TRBJ1-5,TRBV6-1
TGTGCCAGCAGTTTAAGGGGTCTCTATGGCTACACCTTC,CASSLRGLYGYTF,13,NA,NA,TRBJ1-2,TRBV28
TGTGCCTGGAGTCAGGGAAACACCATATATTTT,CAWSQGNTIYF,11,NA,NA,TRBJ1-3,TRBV30
TGTGCCAGCAGACTGTCGTGGGGCACGGAGACCCAGTACTTC,CASRLSWGTETQYF,14,NA,NA,TRBJ2-5,TRBV27